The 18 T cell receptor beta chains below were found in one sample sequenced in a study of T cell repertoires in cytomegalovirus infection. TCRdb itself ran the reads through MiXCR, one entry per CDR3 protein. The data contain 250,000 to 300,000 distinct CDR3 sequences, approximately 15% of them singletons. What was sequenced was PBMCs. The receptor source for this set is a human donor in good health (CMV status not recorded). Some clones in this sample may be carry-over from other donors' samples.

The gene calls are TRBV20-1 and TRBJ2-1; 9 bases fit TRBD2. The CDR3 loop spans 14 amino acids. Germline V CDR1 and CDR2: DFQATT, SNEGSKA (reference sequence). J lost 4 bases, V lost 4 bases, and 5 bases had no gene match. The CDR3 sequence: CSAIPSGDYNEQFF. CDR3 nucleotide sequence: TGCAGTGCTATTCCTAGCGGGGATTACAATGAGCAGTTCTTC.

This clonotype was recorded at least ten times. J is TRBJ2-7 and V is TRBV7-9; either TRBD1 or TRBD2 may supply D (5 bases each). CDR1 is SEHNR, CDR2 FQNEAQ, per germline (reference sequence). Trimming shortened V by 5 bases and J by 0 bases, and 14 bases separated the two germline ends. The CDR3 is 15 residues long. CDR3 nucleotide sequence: TGTGCCAGCAGCACCTCCGGGACGGACTCCTACGAGCAGTACTTC. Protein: CASSTSGTDSYEQYF. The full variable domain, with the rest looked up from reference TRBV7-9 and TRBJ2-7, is DTGVSQNPRHKITKRGQNVTFRCDPISEHNRLYWYRQTLGQGPEFLTYFQNEAQLEKSRLLSDRFSAERPKGSFSTLEIQRTEQGDSAMYLCASSTSGTDSYEQYFGPGTRLTVT.

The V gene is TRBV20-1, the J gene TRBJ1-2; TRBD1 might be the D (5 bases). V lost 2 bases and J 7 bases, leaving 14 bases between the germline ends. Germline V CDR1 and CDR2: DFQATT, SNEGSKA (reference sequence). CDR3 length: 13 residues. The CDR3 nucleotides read TGCAGTGCTAGACGGGACGGAGGGGTTGGCTACACCTTC. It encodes CSARRDGGVGYTF.

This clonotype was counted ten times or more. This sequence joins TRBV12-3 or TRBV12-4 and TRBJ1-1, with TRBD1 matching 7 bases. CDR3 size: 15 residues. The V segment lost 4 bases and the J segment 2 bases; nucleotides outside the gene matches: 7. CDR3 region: CASSSQGQTNTEAFF. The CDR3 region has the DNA TGTGCCAGCAGTTCCCAGGGACAGACAAACACTGAAGCTTTCTTT.

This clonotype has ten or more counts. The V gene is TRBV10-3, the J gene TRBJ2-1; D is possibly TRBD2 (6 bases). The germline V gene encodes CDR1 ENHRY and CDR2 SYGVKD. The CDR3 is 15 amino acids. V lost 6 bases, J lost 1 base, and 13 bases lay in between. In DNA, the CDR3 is TGTGCCATCAGAGCCGGGGGTGATTCCTACAATGAGCAGTTCTTC. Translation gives CAIRAGGDSYNEQFF.

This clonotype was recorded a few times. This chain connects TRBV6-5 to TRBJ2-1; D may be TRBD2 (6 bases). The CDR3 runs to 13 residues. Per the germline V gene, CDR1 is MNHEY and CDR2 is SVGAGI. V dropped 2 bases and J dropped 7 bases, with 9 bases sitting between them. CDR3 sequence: CASSYRGGNEQFF. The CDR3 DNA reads TGTGCCAGCAGTTACCGTGGAGGGAATGAGCAGTTCTTC.

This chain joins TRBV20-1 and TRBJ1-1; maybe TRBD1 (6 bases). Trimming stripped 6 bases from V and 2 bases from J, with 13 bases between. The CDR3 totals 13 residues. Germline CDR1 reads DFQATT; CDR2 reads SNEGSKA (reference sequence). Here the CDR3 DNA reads TGCAGTGCACGAGCGGGACAAAACACTGAAGCTTTCTTT. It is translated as CSARAGQNTEAFF.

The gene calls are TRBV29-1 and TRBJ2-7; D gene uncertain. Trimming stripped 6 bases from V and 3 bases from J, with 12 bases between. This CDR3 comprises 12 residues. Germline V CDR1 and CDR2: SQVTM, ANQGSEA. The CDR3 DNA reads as TGCAGCGTGGCTTCGGGCTTCTACGAGCAGTACTTC. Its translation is CSVASGFYEQYF.

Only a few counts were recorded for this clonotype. The CDR3 DNA reads TGTGCCAGCAGTTTGGGGGCACCGGGTGAAAAACTGTTTTTT. As protein: CASSLGAPGEKLFF. The chain employs TRBV12-3 or TRBV12-4 and TRBJ1-4, with D perhaps TRBD1 (6 bases). This CDR3 has 14 residues. Trimming took 3 bases from V and 7 from J, leaving 12 bases between them.

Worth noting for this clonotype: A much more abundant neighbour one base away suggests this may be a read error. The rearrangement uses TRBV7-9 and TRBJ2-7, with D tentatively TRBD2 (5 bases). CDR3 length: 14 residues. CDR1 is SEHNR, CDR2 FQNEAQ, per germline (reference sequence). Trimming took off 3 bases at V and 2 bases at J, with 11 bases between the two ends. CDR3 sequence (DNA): TGTGCCAGCAGCTTTTTGAGCGGTGCCTACGAGCAGTACTTC. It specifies CASSFLSGAYEQYF.

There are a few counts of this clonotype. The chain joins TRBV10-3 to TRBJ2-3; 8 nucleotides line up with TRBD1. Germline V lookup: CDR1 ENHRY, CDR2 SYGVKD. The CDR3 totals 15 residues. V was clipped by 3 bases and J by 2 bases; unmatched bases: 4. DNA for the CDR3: TGTGCCATCAGTGACAAGACAGGGGTCACAGATACGCAGTATTTT. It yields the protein CAISDKTGVTDTQYF.

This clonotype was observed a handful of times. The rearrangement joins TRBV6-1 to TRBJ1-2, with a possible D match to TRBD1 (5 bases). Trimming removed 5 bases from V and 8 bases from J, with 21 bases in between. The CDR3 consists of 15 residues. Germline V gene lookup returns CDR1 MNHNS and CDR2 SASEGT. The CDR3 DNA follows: TGTGCCAGCAGTTTCCGGGACCCTTATACGGGGGGCTACACCTTC. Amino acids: CASSFRDPYTGGYTF.

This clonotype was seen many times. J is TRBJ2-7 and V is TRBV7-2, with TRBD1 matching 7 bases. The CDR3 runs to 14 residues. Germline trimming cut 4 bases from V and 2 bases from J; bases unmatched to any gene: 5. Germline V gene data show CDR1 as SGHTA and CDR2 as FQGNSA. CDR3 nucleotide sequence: TGTGCCAGCAGCTCTACAGGGGTCCCCTACGAGCAGTACTTC. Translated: CASSSTGVPYEQYF.

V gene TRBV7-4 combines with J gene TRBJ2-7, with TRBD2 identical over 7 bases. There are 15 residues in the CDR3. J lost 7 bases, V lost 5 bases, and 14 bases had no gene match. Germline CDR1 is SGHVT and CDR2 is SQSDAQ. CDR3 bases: TGTGCCAGCAGCAAAGGATCGGGGAGGGCCGGTGAGCAGTACTTC. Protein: CASSKGSGRAGEQYF.

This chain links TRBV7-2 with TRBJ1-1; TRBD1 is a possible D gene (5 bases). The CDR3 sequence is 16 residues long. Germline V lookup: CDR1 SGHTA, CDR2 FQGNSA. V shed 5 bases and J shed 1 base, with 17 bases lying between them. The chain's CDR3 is CASSAFIRQGNTEAFF. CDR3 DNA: TGTGCCAGCAGCGCATTTATAAGGCAGGGGAACACTGAAGCTTTCTTT.

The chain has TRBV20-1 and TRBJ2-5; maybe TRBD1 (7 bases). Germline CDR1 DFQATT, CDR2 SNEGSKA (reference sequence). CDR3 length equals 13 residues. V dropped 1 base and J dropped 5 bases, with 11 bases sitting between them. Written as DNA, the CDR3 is TGCAGTGCTAGAGCCAGGGGGAGGGAGACCCAGTACTTC. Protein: CSARARGRETQYF.

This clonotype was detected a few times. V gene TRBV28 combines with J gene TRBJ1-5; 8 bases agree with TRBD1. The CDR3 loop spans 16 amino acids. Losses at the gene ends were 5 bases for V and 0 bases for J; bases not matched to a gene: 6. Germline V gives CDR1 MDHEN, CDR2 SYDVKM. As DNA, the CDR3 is TGTGCCAGCAGTGCCCCTGGACAGGGTAGCAATCAGCCCCAGCATTTT. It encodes CASSAPGQGSNQPQHF.

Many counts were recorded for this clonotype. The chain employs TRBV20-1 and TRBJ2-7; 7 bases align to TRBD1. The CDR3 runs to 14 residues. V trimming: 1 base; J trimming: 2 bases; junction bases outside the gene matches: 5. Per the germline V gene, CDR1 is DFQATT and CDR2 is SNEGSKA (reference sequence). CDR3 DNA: TGCAGTGCTAGAGTACGGGACAGTACCTACGAGCAGTACTTC. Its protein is CSARVRDSTYEQYF.